The 4 T cell receptor beta chains below come from one sample, sequenced in a study of cytomegalovirus exposure and HLA in healthy donors. PCR used 60 Vbeta primers and 13 Jbeta primers. Sequencing used immunoSEQ multiplex PCR; TCRdb keeps in-frame clones, though not all of them. This table holds around 140,000 clones. The sequencing sample was made of PBMCs. The receptors were gathered from a middle-aged woman in good health and CMV-seronegative.

The V call is TRBV5-1, the J call TRBJ2-5; TRBD1 might be the D (6 bases). The V end was cut by 0 bases, the J end by 8 bases, with 11 bases between. Germline V gives CDR1 SGHRS, CDR2 YFSETQ. The CDR3 contains 13 residues. This CDR3 is CASSLERTATQYF. The CDR3 DNA reads as TGCGCCAGCAGCTTGGAACGGACAGCTACCCAGTACTTC. The whole variable domain, remainder taken from reference TRBV5-1 and TRBJ2-5, is KAGVTQTPRYLIKTRGQQVTLSCSPISGHRSVSWYQQTPGQGLQFLFEYFSETQRNKGNFPGRFSGRQFSNSRSEMNVSTLELGDSALYLCASSLERTATQYFGPGTRLLVL.

This chain uses TRBV29-1 with TRBJ2-6, with 12 nucleotides matching TRBD1. The CDR3 is made up of 20 amino acids. The germline gives CDR1 SQVTM, CDR2 ANQGSEA. V was pared by 0 bases and J by 1 base, with 10 bases of the junction left unmatched. CDR3 DNA sequence: TGCAGCGTTGAAGATTTAAGGGGACAGGGGGCGACTTCTGGGGCCAACGTCCTGACTTTC. Its translation is CSVEDLRGQGATSGANVLTF. Full variable domain (remainder filled in from reference TRBV29-1 and TRBJ2-6): SAVISQKPSRDICQRGTSLTIQCQVDSQVTMMFWYRQQPGQSLTLIATANQGSEATYESGFVIDKFPISRPNLTFSTLTVSNMSPEDSSIYLCSVEDLRGQGATSGANVLTFGAGSRLTVL.

A note on this clone: Additional DNA sequences in this sample encode the identical CDR3. The chain carries TRBV7-2 and TRBJ2-1, with D maybe TRBD2 (5 bases). The germline V and J ends were trimmed by 1 base and 8 bases, with 9 bases remaining between them. The V gene's germline CDR1 is SGHTA and CDR2 FQGNSA. The CDR3 has 13 residues. CDR3 nucleotide sequence: TGTGCCAGCAGCTTAGGCCCGAGGGATGAGCAGTTCTTC. Encoded protein: CASSLGPRDEQFF.

The chain couples TRBV7-3 to TRBJ2-5; 14 bases are shared with TRBD2. The CDR3 totals 16 residues. CDR1 and CDR2 from the germline V gene are SGHTA and FQGTGA. With V trimmed by 3 bases and J by 1 base, 1 base remained unmatched. CDR3 sequence: CASSFGTSGGQETQYF. Here the CDR3 DNA reads TGTGCCAGCAGCTTTGGGACTAGCGGGGGCCAAGAGACCCAGTACTTC. Variable domain in full (rest from reference TRBV7-3 and TRBJ2-5): GAGVSQTPSNKVTEKGKYVELRCDPISGHTALYWYRQSLGQGPEFLIYFQGTGAADDSGLPNDRFFAVRPEGSVSTLKIQRTERGDSAVYLCASSFGTSGGQETQYFGPGTRLLVL.